One and the same sample provided the 27 T cell receptor beta chains below, sequenced in a study of blood T cell repertoires in COVID-19. The protocol was immunoSEQ multiplex PCR, while the TCRdb copy is restricted to in-frame clones and leaves out a portion. The sample contains about 68,000 clones, 86% of which appear only once. Sequencing used peripheral blood. The source of these receptors is a man aged 45-65 years with acute or convalescent COVID-19.

This clone was detected a few times. The V and J genes are TRBV3-1 (or the pseudogene TRBV3-2) and TRBJ2-3; maybe TRBD2 (6 bases). The CDR3 has 17 residues. Per germline, CDR1 LGHDT and CDR2 YNNKEL (reference sequence). The V gene lost 5 bases and the J gene lost 2 bases, with 20 bases spanning the gap. The CDR3 spells CASSARRGLAFTDTQYF. CDR3 nucleotides: TGTGCCAGCAGCGCACGACGGGGTCTAGCGTTCACAGATACGCAGTATTTT.

The chain uses TRBV18 and TRBJ1-2, with 8 bases that match TRBD1. The trim removed 1 base at V and 1 base at J, leaving 5 bases unmatched. Germline V gives CDR1 KGHSH, CDR2 LQKENI. The length of the CDR3 is 16 residues. The CDR3, as DNA: TGTGCCAGCTCACCACTCCGGGACAGGTTTAACTATGGCTACACCTTC. Translation: CASSPLRDRFNYGYTF.

This chain joins TRBV13 and TRBJ2-7, with 14 positions matching TRBD2. CDR3 length equals 15 residues. From germline, CDR1 is PRHDT and CDR2 FYEKMQ (reference sequence). Unmatched junction bases numbered 5, after V lost 4 bases and J lost 6 bases. The CDR3 loop reads CASSSGLAGVREQYF. DNA for the CDR3: TGTGCCAGCAGCTCGGGACTAGCGGGAGTGCGCGAGCAGTACTTC.

The chain is built from TRBV28 and TRBJ1-5; a weak D match, TRBD1 (5 bases). This CDR3 spans 18 amino acids. Trimming cost V 2 bases and J 3 bases, with 20 bases left between them. The germline CDR1 and CDR2 sequences are MDHEN and SYDVKM. The CDR3 protein is CASSLGGAQGYSNQPQHF. DNA of the CDR3: TGTGCCAGCAGTTTAGGAGGGGCTCAGGGCTACTCCAATCAGCCCCAGCATTTT. The full variable domain, in which reference TRBV28 and TRBJ1-5 provide the parts outside the CDR3, is DVKVTQSSRYLVKRTGEKVFLECVQDMDHENMFWYRQDPGLGLRLIYFSYDVKMKEKGDIPEGYSVSREKKERFSLILESASTNQTSMYLCASSLGGAQGYSNQPQHFGDGTRLSIL.

The chain is built from TRBV5-1 and TRBJ2-7; D is ambiguous. V lost 2 bases and J 2 bases, leaving 14 bases between the germline ends. CDR1 and CDR2 from the germline V gene are SGHRS and YFSETQ. The CDR3 length is 15 residues. The DNA for the CDR3 is TGCGCCAGCAGCTTTGAGCCCTTCCCCGCCTACGAGCAGTACTTC. This codes for CASSFEPFPAYEQYF.

J is TRBJ1-3 and V is TRBV19; maybe TRBD1 (5 bases). Germline values: CDR1 LNHDA, CDR2 SQIVND (reference sequence). The CDR3 has 15 amino acids. Trimming took off 5 bases at V and 0 bases at J, with 11 bases between the two ends. CDR3 coding DNA: TGTGCCAGTAGTTGGGGCACCTCCTCTGGAAACACCATATATTTT. Encoded protein: CASSWGTSSGNTIYF.

The chain's CDR3 is CSVEDGGGRIHF. CDR3 coding DNA: TGCAGCGTTGAAGATGGTGGCGGCCGTATCCACTTT. The chain carries TRBV29-1 and TRBJ1-6; D gene unclear. CDR3 length: 12 residues. Germline loops: CDR1 SQVTM, CDR2 ANQGSEA. V shed 0 bases and J shed 17 bases, with 14 bases lying between them.

The chain joins TRBV9 to TRBJ1-2, with 8 bases aligning to TRBD1. Germline-derived CDR1 and CDR2 are SGDLS and YYNGEE. V shed 4 bases and J 4 bases; nucleotides not matched to a gene: 3. The CDR3 length is 13 residues. DNA for the CDR3: TGTGCCAGCAGCAGGGGGACAGGCTATGGCTACACCTTC. It is translated as CASSRGTGYGYTF.

The chain is built from TRBV28 and TRBJ1-6; 7 bases agree with TRBD1. V shed 5 bases, J shed 5 bases, and the junction held 0 bases outside the gene matches. In germline, CDR1 is MDHEN, CDR2 SYDVKM. The CDR3 contains 13 residues. The CDR3 loop reads CASSTGDNSPLHF. CDR3 sequence (DNA): TGTGCCAGCAGTACAGGGGATAATTCACCCCTCCACTTT.

The chain uses TRBV30 and TRBJ1-3; D unclear. Germline V gene data show CDR1 as GTSNPN and CDR2 as SVGIG (reference sequence). The CDR3 loop spans 16 amino acids. V dropped 2 bases and J dropped 0 bases, with 14 bases sitting between them. The CDR3 reads CAWSIGSTDSGNTIYF. In DNA form, the CDR3 reads TGTGCCTGGAGTATCGGGAGCACCGACTCTGGAAACACCATATATTTT.

The CDR3 coding sequence is TGCGCCAGCAGTCAACCCCGGGACAGGGTTTTCTGGCCCCTCCACTTT. Translating it yields CASSQPRDRVFWPLHF. The chain couples TRBV23-1 to TRBJ1-6; 9 nucleotides align to TRBD1. TRBV23-1 is an ORF, with its function uncertain. The CDR3 spans 16 residues. V gave up 2 bases and J gave up 13 bases; unmatched junction bases: 12.

The chain combines TRBV11-2 with TRBJ2-3; 12 bases agree with TRBD2. The CDR3 is made up of 15 amino acids. V lost 4 bases and J lost 1; bases outside the gene matches: 0. CDR1 is SGHAT, CDR2 FQNNGV, per germline. CDR3 in amino acids: CASSWTSGGTDTQYF. The CDR3 bases are TGTGCCAGCAGCTGGACTAGCGGGGGCACAGATACGCAGTATTTT.

The rearrangement uses TRBV27 and TRBJ2-7; D is possibly TRBD1 (5 bases). In germline, CDR1 is MNHEY, CDR2 SMNVEV (reference sequence). The CDR3 runs to 16 residues. With 2 bases removed from V and 2 bases from J, the gap between germline ends came to 16 bases. The CDR3 spells CASSLASQGYTYEQYF. For the CDR3, the DNA is TGTGCCAGCAGTTTAGCGTCGCAGGGTTATACCTACGAGCAGTACTTC.

This chain joins TRBV19 and TRBJ2-2; the D gene is possibly TRBD2 (6 bases). Germline loops: CDR1 LNHDA, CDR2 SQIVND (reference sequence). The CDR3 loop spans 14 amino acids. The V gene lost 6 bases and the J gene lost 6 bases, with 14 bases spanning the gap. The CDR3 loop reads CASRSPASAGELFF. CDR3 DNA sequence: TGTGCCAGTAGATCCCCGGCTAGCGCCGGGGAGCTGTTTTTT.

This clone was counted a single time. This chain uses TRBV11-2 with TRBJ1-1, with D perhaps matching TRBD1 (5 bases). The CDR3 totals 16 residues. Germline loops: CDR1 SGHAT, CDR2 FQNNGV. Trimming pared 1 base from V and 5 bases from J, leaving 17 bases between. This CDR3 is CASSLVGQGWWTEAFF. The DNA for the CDR3 is TGTGCCAGCAGCTTAGTCGGGCAGGGCTGGTGGACTGAAGCTTTCTTT.

The rearrangement uses TRBV7-3 and TRBJ1-6; tentatively, D is TRBD1 (6 bases). Looked up from germline, CDR1 is SGHTA and CDR2 is FQGTGA. This CDR3 has 14 residues. The ends were cut back, 5 bases at V and 9 bases at J, with 14 bases in the middle. Here the CDR3 reads CASSIQGVGSPLHF. The CDR3 nucleotides are TGTGCCAGCAGCATACAGGGAGTTGGTTCACCCCTCCACTTT. Full variable domain (outside the CDR3, taken from reference TRBV7-3 and TRBJ1-6): GAGVSQTPSNKVTEKGKYVELRCDPISGHTALYWYRQSLGQGPEFLIYFQGTGAADDSGLPNDRFFAVRPEGSVSTLKIQRTERGDSAVYLCASSIQGVGSPLHFGNGTRLTVT.

The chain links TRBV7-9 to TRBJ2-1; no reliable D call. Trimming cost V 8 bases and J 2 bases, with 4 bases left between them. Germline V gene data show CDR1 as SEHNR and CDR2 as FQNEAQ (reference sequence). The CDR3 spans 11 residues. CDR3 sequence (DNA): TGTGCCAGCGCAGCCTACAATGAGCAGTTCTTC. Translating gives CASAAYNEQFF.

The V and J genes are TRBV11-2 and TRBJ2-3, with D unresolved. Germline values: CDR1 SGHAT, CDR2 FQNNGV. Trimming stripped 8 bases from V and 6 bases from J, with 21 bases between. The CDR3 loop spans 15 amino acids. The CDR3 DNA reads TGTGCCAGCGCCTCCGGGTCTTCATGGTTGGATACGCAGTATTTT. Its protein is CASASGSSWLDTQYF. The entire variable domain, with the rest obtained from reference TRBV11-2 and TRBJ2-3, is as follows: EAGVAQSPRYKIIEKRQSVAFWCNPISGHATLYWYQQILGQGPKLLIQFQNNGVVDDSQLPKDRFSAERLKGVDSTLKIQPAKLEDSAVYLCASASGSSWLDTQYFGPGTRLTVL.

The V and J genes are TRBV4-1 and TRBJ2-2, with D possibly being TRBD2 (5 bases). The CDR3 consists of 13 residues. Germline CDR1 and CDR2: MGHRA and YSYEKL. V shed 4 bases and J shed 5 bases, with 8 bases lying between them. In DNA, the CDR3 is TGCGCCAGCAGCCGAACGGGAACCGGGGAGCTGTTTTTT. Translating gives CASSRTGTGELFF.

The V gene is TRBV19, the J gene TRBJ2-3; 10 bases map to TRBD2. The germline CDR1 and CDR2 sequences are LNHDA and SQIVND (reference sequence). This CDR3 region has 18 residues. Trimming at V came to 5 bases and at J to 1 base, leaving 12 bases not matched to a gene. For the CDR3, the DNA is TGTGCCAGTAGTTTAGCGGGAGGCCGTGGGGGTGGCACAGATACGCAGTATTTT. This codes for CASSLAGGRGGGTDTQYF.

The gene calls are TRBV6-5 and TRBJ1-3; D unclear. CDR1 is MNHEY and CDR2 is SVGAGI in the germline V gene. The V end lost 6 bases, the J end lost 0 bases, and 12 bases lay between the germline ends. The CDR3 extends over 15 amino acids. The CDR3 DNA sequence: TGTGCCAGCAGAGTTACCGGGAACTCTGGAAACACCATATATTTT. Encoded protein: CASRVTGNSGNTIYF.

The V gene is TRBV7-2, the J gene TRBJ1-2; TRBD1 might be the D (6 bases). CDR3 size: 14 residues. Germline V gene lookup returns CDR1 SGHTA and CDR2 FQGNSA. V gave up 5 bases and J gave up 2 bases, with 12 bases separating them. The CDR3 DNA follows: TGTGCCAGCAGCGCATCTCAGGGGAACTATGGCTACACCTTC. This translates into CASSASQGNYGYTF. The full variable domain, its missing parts supplied by reference TRBV7-2 and TRBJ1-2, is GAGVSQSPSNKVTEKGKDVELRCDPISGHTALYWYRQSLGQGLEFLIYFQGNSAPDKSGLPSDRFSAERTGGSVSTLTIQRTQQEDSAVYLCASSASQGNYGYTFGSGTRLTVV.

The chain is built from TRBV7-9 and TRBJ1-4; D may be TRBD1 (5 bases). Germline CDR1 and CDR2: SEHNR and FQNEAQ (reference sequence). V lost 0 bases and J 5 bases, leaving 10 bases between the germline ends. CDR3 size: 15 residues. The CDR3 bases are TGTGCCAGCAGCTTAGCCGCGACAGAGAATGAAAAACTGTTTTTT. It codes for CASSLAATENEKLFF.

The CDR3 DNA reads TGTGCCTGGAGTGATGGCAGGACAAAAAACAAGGGGGAGCTGTTTTTT. It translates to CAWSDGRTKNKGELFF. The rearrangement uses TRBV30 and TRBJ2-2; possible D gene TRBD1, 5 bases. Between the trimmed V and J ends, which lost 1 base and 8 bases, there was a span of 20 bases. CDR1 is GTSNPN and CDR2 is SVGIG in the germline V gene (reference sequence). The length of the CDR3 is 16 residues.

The chain recombines TRBV28 with TRBJ2-7; no firm D call. Trimming cost V 6 bases and J 4 bases, with 10 bases left between them. The CDR3 spans 12 residues. CDR1 and CDR2 (germline): MDHEN, SYDVKM. For the CDR3, the DNA is TGTGCCAGCAGAGGCGGATTATACGAGCAGTACTTC. The encoded protein is CASRGGLYEQYF.

The chain carries TRBV19 and TRBJ2-1; 8 positions match TRBD2. The germline V gene has CDR1 LNHDA and CDR2 SQIVND (reference sequence). The CDR3 loop spans 15 amino acids. Germline trimming cut 3 bases from V and 10 bases from J; bases unmatched to any gene: 11. CDR3 coding DNA: TGTGCCAGTAGTATTTTCGCGGGAGGATTTGGAGAGCAGTTCTTC. Protein: CASSIFAGGFGEQFF. The variable domain in full, completed from reference TRBV19 and TRBJ2-1, reads DGGITQSPKYLFRKEGQNVTLSCEQNLNHDAMYWYRQDPGQGLRLIYYSQIVNDFQKGDIAEGYSVSREKKESFPLTVTSAQKNPTAFYLCASSIFAGGFGEQFFGPGTRLTVL.

This sequence joins TRBV6-5 and TRBJ1-2, with a possible D match to TRBD1 (6 bases). The CDR3 spans 13 residues. Germline loops: CDR1 MNHEY, CDR2 SVGAGI. The V end lost 8 bases, the J end lost 1 base, and 11 bases lay between the germline ends. This CDR3 reads CASGIRGNYGYTF. CDR3 DNA: TGTGCCAGCGGGATCAGGGGTAACTATGGCTACACCTTC.